The rows below give T cell receptor beta chains drawn from one sample of a study of blood T cell repertoires in COVID-19. Libraries were prepared by immunoSEQ multiplex PCR; TCRdb keeps only in-frame clonotypes and omits some of them. The profile shows about 220,000 clones, about 79% of them singletons. Sequencing was done on a sample of PBMCs or T cells enriched from blood (not recorded which). The receptors here all came from a woman aged 55-70 years who had recovered from COVID-19. CDR3s include the opening cysteine and the closing phenylalanine or tryptophan. A D gene is named only where the DNA matches it firmly. Only some rows state a clone size, as once, few, many or a class for expanded clones.

-	TRBJ2-1	-	TRBV11-3	CASSLDGGYNEQFF	TGTGCCAGCAGCTTAGACGGGGGTTACAATGAGCAGTTCTTC
-	TRBJ2-7	-	TRBV10-2	CASSETSYEQYF	TGCGCCAGCAGTGAGACATCCTACGAGCAGTACTTC
TRBD1	TRBJ2-1	once	TRBV7-2	CASSSGQIYNEQFF	TGTGCCAGCAGCTCGGGACAGATCTACAATGAGCAGTTCTTC
TRBD1	TRBJ1-2	few	TRBV2	CASNGQGNGYTF	TGTGCCAGCAACGGACAGGGAAATGGCTACACCTTC
TRBD2	TRBJ2-3	-	TRBV7-2	CASSKSGTSGMNTQYF	TGTGCCAGCAGCAAGTCCGGGACTAGCGGGATGAATACGCAGTATTTT
-	TRBJ1-4	few	TRBV19	CASSPLQKANEKLFF	TGTGCCAGTAGTCCCCTTCAGAAAGCTAATGAAAAACTGTTTTTT
TRBD1	TRBJ1-2	-	TRBV18	CASSPGTGWDGYTF	TGTGCCAGCTCACCCGGGACAGGGTGGGATGGCTACACCTTC
-	TRBJ1-5	-	TRBV6-5	CASSSTGYNQPQHF	TGTGCCAGCAGCTCTACAGGGTACAATCAGCCCCAGCATTTT
-	TRBJ2-7	-	TRBV5-1	CASSLTLGAGQYGEQYF	TGCGCCAGCAGCTTGACCCTGGGCGCCGGACAGTACGGCGAGCAGTACTTC
TRBD2	TRBJ2-2	-	TRBV19	CASSIDVAGFHTGELFF	TGTGCCAGTAGTATAGATGTAGCGGGATTCCACACCGGGGAGCTGTTTTTT
TRBD1	TRBJ2-1	-	TRBV18	CASLTGDYNEQFF	TGTGCCAGCTTGACAGGGGACTACAATGAGCAGTTCTTC
-	TRBJ2-7	-	TRBV29-1	CSARAGDESYEQYF	TGCAGCGCGCGCGCCGGAGATGAGTCCTACGAGCAGTACTTC
TRBD2	TRBJ2-1	-	TRBV4-2	CASSLPLREGLGNEQFF	TGTGCCAGCAGCCTACCCCTGCGGGAGGGCCTAGGCAATGAGCAGTTCTTC
TRBD2	TRBJ2-5	-	TRBV5-1	CASSLGLAVYQETQYF	TGCGCCAGCAGCTTAGGACTAGCGGTGTACCAAGAGACCCAGTACTTC
-	TRBJ1-1	-	TRBV4-2	CASSQDRAGATNTEAFF	TGTGCCAGCAGCCAAGATAGGGCAGGGGCTACGAACACTGAAGCTTTCTTT
-	TRBJ2-1	-	TRBV19	CASSIGGGTARNEQFF	TGTGCCAGTAGTATAGGAGGGGGGACAGCCCGCAATGAGCAGTTCTTC
TRBD1	TRBJ1-6	-	TRBV30	CAWSGTGGYSPLHF	TGTGCCTGGAGTGGGACAGGGGGTTATTCACCCCTCCACTTT
TRBD2	TRBJ2-2	-	TRBV6-1	CASSVLAGGRNTGELFF	TGTGCCAGCAGTGTACTAGCGGGAGGGAGAAACACCGGGGAGCTGTTTTTT
TRBD2	TRBJ2-1	-	TRBV4-1	CASSLRDLAGTPSEQFF	TGCGCCAGCAGCCTGCGCGACCTAGCGGGAACACCAAGTGAGCAGTTCTTC
-	TRBJ2-7	-	TRBV12-3/TRBV12-4	CASSFRGYEQYF	TGTGCCAGCAGTTTTCGGGGTTACGAGCAGTACTTC
-	TRBJ1-5	-	TRBV5-5	CASSPPGPYQPQHF	TGTGCCAGCAGCCCACCAGGGCCGTATCAGCCCCAGCATTTT
-	TRBJ1-2	-	TRBV6-1	CASSEQPYGGGYTF	TGTGCCAGCAGTGAACAACCCTATGGAGGTGGCTACACCTTC
TRBD1	TRBJ1-1	many	TRBV6-5	CASRGQHQMNTEAFF	TGTGCCAGCAGGGGACAGCATCAAATGAACACTGAAGCTTTCTTT
TRBD1	TRBJ1-5	-	TRBV23-1	CASSQKDRGSSNQPQHF	TGCGCCAGCAGTCAAAAGGACAGGGGTAGTAGCAATCAGCCCCAGCATTTT
-	TRBJ2-1	-	TRBV3-1/TRBV3-2	CASSQARGSYNEQFF	TGTGCCAGCAGCCAAGCTCGGGGCTCCTACAATGAGCAGTTCTTC
TRBD2	TRBJ2-2	-	TRBV2	CASRGLAGGTGELFF	TGTGCCAGCAGGGGACTAGCGGGAGGCACCGGGGAGCTGTTTTTT
-	TRBJ2-1	-	TRBV14	CASSQETGMSGSYNEQFF	TGTGCCAGCAGCCAAGAAACGGGGATGTCCGGCTCCTACAATGAGCAGTTCTTC
TRBD1	TRBJ2-2	-	TRBV19	CASSDRTGATGELFF	TGTGCCAGTAGTGACCGGACAGGGGCCACCGGGGAGCTGTTTTTT
TRBD2	TRBJ2-1	-	TRBV11-2	CASSFGLASYNEQFF	TGTGCCAGCAGCTTTGGACTAGCGTCTTACAATGAGCAGTTCTTC
-	TRBJ1-1	-	TRBV10-1	CASTSDTEAFF	TGCGCCAGCACATCGGACACTGAAGCTTTCTTT
-	TRBJ1-2	-	TRBV7-9	CASSHGQQPYGYTF	TGTGCCAGCAGCCACGGACAGCAGCCTTATGGCTACACCTTC
TRBD2	TRBJ2-5	-	TRBV7-7	CASSLLAGAQETQYF	TGTGCCAGCAGCTTACTAGCGGGGGCTCAAGAGACCCAGTACTTC